Listed below are T cell receptor beta chains from one sample, sequenced in a study of shared clonotypes between healthy human individuals. Sequenced by immunoSEQ multiplex PCR; TCRdb stores in-frame clones only, minus some. Among some 490,000 clones listed, around 73% were seen once. Sequencing was performed on PBMCs. The receptors shown here come from a woman aged 40 to 55 in good health. Some clones in this sample may be carry-over from other donors' samples. Both conserved end residues are part of each CDR3. Each record gives: J gene, clone size, V gene, D gene, CDR3 protein, CDR3 DNA. The D gene is left open where the match is weak. Only some rows state a clone size, as once, few, many or a class for expanded clones.

>TRBJ1-2|.|TRBV12-5|TRBD1
CASGLATGTGVYGYTF
TGTGCTAGTGGTTTGGCTACCGGGACAGGGGTCTATGGCTACACCTTC
>TRBJ2-7|.|TRBV6-4|.
CASSGGARDEQYF
TGTGCCAGCAGTGGGGGGGCGCGCGACGAGCAGTACTTC
>TRBJ1-2|.|TRBV2|TRBD1
CASSEDRENGYTF
TGTGCCAGCAGTGAGGACAGGGAGAATGGCTACACCTTC
>TRBJ1-6|.|TRBV5-4|.
CASSLNNSPLHF
TGTGCCAGCAGCTTGAATAATTCACCCCTCCACTTT
>TRBJ2-5|.|TRBV4-3|.
CASSSNAAGPWETQYF
TGCGCCAGCTCCTCTAACGCGGCAGGGCCCTGGGAGACCCAGTACTTC
>TRBJ1-1|.|TRBV5-1|.
CASSPGVWVNTEAFF
TGCGCCAGCAGCCCAGGGGTTTGGGTGAACACTGAAGCTTTCTTT
>TRBJ2-2|.|TRBV11-3|.
CASSEDGSNTGELFF
TGTGCCAGCAGCGAAGACGGATCGAACACCGGGGAGCTGTTTTTT
>TRBJ2-5|once|TRBV2|TRBD1
CASSERDRGWETQYF
TGTGCCAGCAGTGAACGGGACAGGGGATGGGAGACCCAGTACTTC
>TRBJ2-3|.|TRBV5-4|TRBD2
CASSLASGRADTQYF
TGTGCCAGCAGCTTGGCTAGCGGGAGGGCAGATACGCAGTATTTT
>TRBJ2-1|.|TRBV5-8|.
CASRSRTPSLNEQFF
TGTGCCAGCAGATCTCGCACCCCCAGTCTAAATGAGCAGTTCTTC
>TRBJ2-7|.|TRBV25-1|.
CASSEGRGYEQYF
TGTGCCAGCAGTGAAGGTCGGGGCTACGAGCAGTACTTC
>TRBJ2-1|.|TRBV10-1|TRBD1
CASSRTGSNNEQFF
TGCGCCAGCAGTAGGACAGGGTCGAACAATGAGCAGTTCTTC
>TRBJ2-2|.|TRBV11-2|TRBD1
CASSPPGQGGTGELFF
TGTGCCAGCAGCCCGCCGGGACAGGGGGGCACCGGGGAGCTGTTTTTT
>TRBJ1-2|.|TRBV6-1|.
CASSERRRHTNYGYTF
TGTGCCAGCAGTGAACGGCGGAGGCATACTAACTATGGCTACACCTTC
>TRBJ2-7|.|TRBV27|.
CASSLSVSYEQYF
TGTGCCAGCAGTTTAAGCGTTAGCTACGAGCAGTACTTC
>TRBJ1-6|once|TRBV10-3|TRBD1
CAIRDRDNSPLHF
TGTGCCATCAGGGACAGGGATAATTCACCCCTCCACTTT
>TRBJ1-5|.|TRBV7-6|.
CASSLAGSDQPQHF
TGTGCCAGCAGCTTAGCCGGGAGCGATCAGCCCCAGCATTTT
>TRBJ2-3|.|TRBV5-4|.
CASSLEAQTSTDTQYF
TGTGCCAGCAGCTTGGAGGCACAGACTAGCACAGATACGCAGTATTTT